These 32 T cell receptor beta chains were sequenced from one sample in a study of blood T cell repertoires in COVID-19. The data were produced by immunoSEQ multiplex PCR, yet TCRdb's version contains in-frame clones alone and is incomplete. The sample has roughly 150,000 clones, around 84% seen once. Sample: peripheral blood. The receptors stem from a woman between 55 and 75 years old with COVID-19, enrolled during active disease.

This chain joins TRBV20-1 and TRBJ1-2; D is perhaps TRBD1 (5 bases). The germline V and J ends were trimmed by 5 bases and 6 bases, with 10 bases remaining between them. The CDR3 totals 11 residues. Germline-derived CDR1 and CDR2 are DFQATT and SNEGSKA (reference sequence). In DNA form, the CDR3 reads TGCAGTGCTCTCTCGGGGGATGGCTACACCTTC. Residues: CSALSGDGYTF.

About this clone: This sample also contains other DNA sequences that code for the same CDR3. The chain links TRBV19 to TRBJ1-5; 7 bases fit TRBD1. CDR1 LNHDA and CDR2 SQIVND come from the germline V gene (reference sequence). This CDR3 has 14 amino acids. J lost 4 bases, V lost 6 bases, and 6 bases had no gene match. The CDR3 sequence: CASSTTGTNQPQHF. The CDR3 nucleotides read TGTGCCAGTAGCACGACAGGGACAAATCAGCCCCAGCATTTT.

The V and J genes are TRBV5-4 and TRBJ2-3, with 15 bases matching TRBD2. The germline V gene encodes CDR1 SGHNT and CDR2 YYREEE (reference sequence). The junction had 3 bases not matched to a gene; V was cut back by 4 bases and J by 0 bases. The CDR3 is made up of 17 amino acids. CDR3 loop: CASSPGLAGGSTDTQYF. CDR3 nucleotides: TGTGCCAGCAGCCCGGGACTAGCGGGGGGTAGCACAGATACGCAGTATTTT.

This clone turned up a few times. V gene TRBV5-6 combines with J gene TRBJ2-5, with D perhaps matching TRBD1 (6 bases). V was shortened by 2 bases and J by 5 bases, with 13 bases between the two germline ends. Germline assignment: CDR1 SGHDT and CDR2 YYEEEE. This CDR3 is 14 amino acids long. Here the CDR3 DNA reads TGTGCCAGCAGCTTTCCTCAGGGGTCGGAGACCCAGTACTTC. Protein product: CASSFPQGSETQYF.

This clone was detected once. V and J are TRBV7-3 and TRBJ1-1; D is perhaps TRBD1 (6 bases). The CDR3 totals 14 residues. CDR1 SGHTA and CDR2 FQGTGA come from the germline V gene. Trimming stripped 5 bases from V and 4 bases from J, with 14 bases between. The DNA of the CDR3 is TGTGCCAGCAGCGTACAGGGAGGGGGCACTGAAGCTTTCTTT. Translation gives CASSVQGGGTEAFF.

The rearrangement joins TRBV14 to TRBJ1-6; TRBD1 matches 9 bases. The CDR3 loop spans 17 amino acids. V gave up 6 bases and J gave up 0 bases; unmatched junction bases: 6. Germline loops: CDR1 SGHDN, CDR2 FVKESK. The CDR3 protein is CASRQGADLSYNSPLHF. DNA of the CDR3: TGTGCCAGCAGACAGGGGGCCGACCTCTCCTATAATTCACCCCTCCACTTT.

This clone has a handful of counts. The V call is TRBV19, the J call TRBJ1-2, with D tentatively TRBD1 (5 bases). The V and J ends lost 3 bases and 4 bases respectively, with 12 bases between them. The CDR3 contains 14 residues. Germline-derived CDR1 and CDR2 are LNHDA and SQIVND (reference sequence). CDR3 DNA: TGTGCCAGTAGTATGGGACGGGGGGGCTATGGCTACACCTTC. Amino acid sequence: CASSMGRGGYGYTF. The variable domain in full, with the rest retrieved from reference TRBV19 and TRBJ1-2, is DGGITQSPKYLFRKEGQNVTLSCEQNLNHDAMYWYRQDPGQGLRLIYYSQIVNDFQKGDIAEGYSVSREKKESFPLTVTSAQKNPTAFYLCASSMGRGGYGYTFGSGTRLTVV.

The chain carries TRBV19 and TRBJ2-6, with 7 bases fitting TRBD1. Germline V CDR1 and CDR2: LNHDA, SQIVND (reference sequence). V was clipped by 7 bases and J by 0 bases; unmatched bases: 9. This CDR3 has 17 residues. CDR3 protein: CASTRTGVYSGANVLTF. CDR3 DNA sequence: TGTGCCAGTACCCGGACAGGTGTATACTCTGGGGCCAACGTCCTGACTTTC.

CDR3 DNA: TGTGCCTGGAGTGTACTAGGCGGGGAGCTGTTTTTT. Translating gives CAWSVLGGELFF. The rearrangement joins TRBV30 to TRBJ2-2; D possibly corresponds to TRBD2 (5 bases). V was cut by 0 bases and J by 7 bases, with 6 bases left in between. CDR1 is GTSNPN, CDR2 SVGIG, per germline (reference sequence). CDR3 length equals 12 residues.

The chain combines TRBV13 with TRBJ2-5; TRBD1 matches 7 bases. V shed 4 bases and J 4 bases; nucleotides not matched to a gene: 6. CDR3 size: 14 residues. CDR1 is PRHDT and CDR2 is FYEKMQ in the germline V gene (reference sequence). The DNA for the CDR3 is TGTGCCAGCAGCTCGGGACAGCCTCGAGAGACCCAGTACTTC. This codes for CASSSGQPRETQYF. The complete variable domain, with remaining parts taken from reference TRBV13 and TRBJ2-5, reads AAGVIQSPRHLIKEKRETATLKCYPIPRHDTVYWYQQGPGQDPQFLISFYEKMQSDKGSIPDRFSAQQFSDYHSELNMSSLELGDSALYFCASSSGQPRETQYFGPGTRLLVL.

Points on this clone: At the DNA level, this CDR3 is encoded by other sequences in the same sample as well. The rearrangement uses TRBV19 and TRBJ1-3; no clear D gene. Germline V gene sequence: CDR1 LNHDA, CDR2 SQIVND (reference sequence). Trimming took off 3 bases at V and 0 bases at J, with 6 bases between the two ends. CDR3 length equals 14 residues. CDR3 nucleotide sequence: TGTGCCAGTAGTATGGGGAGCTCTGGAAACACCATATATTTT. Amino acids: CASSMGSSGNTIYF. Based on the CDR3 plus reference TRBV19 and TRBJ1-3, the full variable domain is DGGITQSPKYLFRKEGQNVTLSCEQNLNHDAMYWYRQDPGQGLRLIYYSQIVNDFQKGDIAEGYSVSREKKESFPLTVTSAQKNPTAFYLCASSMGSSGNTIYFGEGSWLTVV.

J is TRBJ2-5 and V is TRBV11-2, with TRBD1 identical over 11 bases. This CDR3 spans 16 amino acids. The V and J ends lost 3 bases and 1 base, in that order; junction bases with no gene match: 4. Germline V gene lookup returns CDR1 SGHAT and CDR2 FQNNGV. The CDR3 bases are TGTGCCAGCAGCTTCGTTGGGACAGGGGGCCAAGAGACCCAGTACTTC. Residues: CASSFVGTGGQETQYF.

The rearrangement links TRBV9 to TRBJ2-1; D might be TRBD2 (6 bases). This CDR3 region has 15 residues. Trimming removed 0 bases at V and 2 bases at J, with 9 bases between. Germline-derived CDR1 and CDR2 are SGDLS and YYNGEE. The CDR3, as DNA: TGTGCCAGCAGCGTAGGGGCTAGCGCCTACAATGAGCAGTTCTTC. Translated, it gives CASSVGASAYNEQFF.

This chain connects TRBV25-1 to TRBJ2-1; 10 nucleotides match TRBD1. The CDR3 contains 13 residues. Germline V gene lookup returns CDR1 MGHDK and CDR2 SYGVNS. Losses at the gene ends were 7 bases for V and 8 bases for J; bases not matched to a gene: 5. In DNA form, the CDR3 reads TGTGCCAGCAACCGGGACAGGGGTCATGAGCAGTTCTTC. This codes for CASNRDRGHEQFF.

The V gene is TRBV7-2, the J gene TRBJ1-6, with a weak D call TRBD1 (6 bases). Trimming left V 5 bases short and J 0 bases short, with 14 bases between. This CDR3 region has 17 residues. Germline V gives CDR1 SGHTA, CDR2 FQGNSA. The CDR3 DNA reads as TGTGCCAGCAGCCCCGAACAGGGCCCCTCCTATAATTCACCCCTCCACTTT. It codes for CASSPEQGPSYNSPLHF.

The V call is TRBV5-8, the J call TRBJ1-6, with D possibly being TRBD1 (5 bases). Trimming pared 0 bases from V and 1 base from J, leaving 5 bases between. The germline gives CDR1 SGHTS, CDR2 YDEGEE. CDR3 size: 15 residues. CDR3 in amino acids: CASSLEGSYNSPLHF. The CDR3 DNA follows: TGTGCCAGCAGCTTGGAGGGGTCCTATAATTCACCCCTCCACTTT.

This clone has only a few counts. V usage is TRBV10-3 and J usage is TRBJ2-1, with 11 bases that match TRBD2. This CDR3 contains 15 residues. Germline CDR1 is ENHRY and CDR2 is SYGVKD. The trim removed 7 bases at V and 7 bases at J, leaving 9 bases unmatched. CDR3 DNA: TGTGCCATCACCCGCGGAGTAGCGGGAGGGAATGAGCAGTTCTTC. This sequence encodes CAITRGVAGGNEQFF.

This chain links TRBV7-8 with TRBJ1-2, with TRBD1 as a possible D gene (6 bases). The CDR3 is 12 amino acids. V lost 5 bases, J lost 5 bases, and 9 bases lay in between. CDR1 and CDR2 from the germline V gene are SGHVS and FQNEAQ. CDR3 in amino acids: CASSPQGYGYTF. The CDR3 DNA follows: TGTGCCAGCAGCCCCCAGGGGTATGGCTACACCTTC.

This sequence joins TRBV18 and TRBJ2-4, with D tentatively TRBD1 (5 bases). CDR3 length: 17 residues. CDR1 is KGHSH and CDR2 is LQKENI in the germline V gene. With 2 bases removed from V and 0 bases from J, the gap between germline ends came to 14 bases. The CDR3 nucleotides read TGTGCCAGCTCACCAGCTACAGGAGTCCAAGCCAAAAACATTCAGTACTTC. Its protein product is CASSPATGVQAKNIQYF.

The rearrangement links TRBV27 to TRBJ1-1; possibly TRBD1 for D (5 bases). CDR3 length: 13 amino acids. V lost 5 bases, J lost 7 bases, and 14 bases lay in between. CDR1 MNHEY and CDR2 SMNVEV come from the germline V gene (reference sequence). The CDR3 region is CASSPRQPFEAFF. Written as DNA, the CDR3 is TGTGCCAGCAGTCCTAGACAGCCATTTGAAGCTTTCTTT.

The chain joins TRBV30 to TRBJ1-4; 9 bases match TRBD1. The length of the CDR3 is 16 residues. V shed 2 bases and J 1 base; nucleotides not matched to a gene: 5. Germline V CDR1 and CDR2: GTSNPN, SVGIG (reference sequence). The CDR3 coding sequence is TGTGCCTGGAGTACCGACAGGGGGAGAACTAATGAAAAACTGTTTTTT. Protein: CAWSTDRGRTNEKLFF. Using reference TRBV30 and TRBJ1-4 for the parts outside the CDR3, the full variable domain is SQTIHQWPATLVQPVGSPLSLECTVEGTSNPNLYWYRQAAGRGLQLLFYSVGIGQISSEVPQNLSASRPQDRQFILSSKKLLLSDSGFYLCAWSTDRGRTNEKLFFGSGTQLSVL.

This rearrangement joins TRBV14 to TRBJ2-4; tentatively, D is TRBD1 (5 bases). The CDR3 contains 14 residues. V gave up 4 bases and J gave up 5 bases, with 12 bases separating them. Germline-derived CDR1 and CDR2 are SGHDN and FVKESK. The CDR3 DNA is TGTGCCAGCAGCCGCACGTCCAGGGAAAACATTCAGTACTTC. Translation gives CASSRTSRENIQYF.

This chain links TRBV7-9 with TRBJ1-2, with D uncertain. With 5 bases removed from V and 0 bases from J, the gap between germline ends came to 10 bases. Germline values: CDR1 SEHNR, CDR2 FQNEAQ (reference sequence). The CDR3 is made up of 14 amino acids. Here the CDR3 DNA reads TGTGCCAGCAGCCTACAGTCTTCTAACTATGGCTACACCTTC. Translated, it gives CASSLQSSNYGYTF. Filled out from reference TRBV7-9 and TRBJ1-2, the complete variable domain reads DTGVSQNPRHKITKRGQNVTFRCDPISEHNRLYWYRQTLGQGPEFLTYFQNEAQLEKSRLLSDRFSAERPKGSFSTLEIQRTEQGDSAMYLCASSLQSSNYGYTFGSGTRLTVV.

The CDR3 here is CASSTPGQGYEKLFF. The CDR3 DNA sequence: TGTGCCAGCAGCACCCCGGGACAGGGGTATGAAAAACTGTTTTTT. The gene calls are TRBV7-6 and TRBJ1-4; 10 positions agree with TRBD1. Losses at the gene ends were 5 bases for V and 6 bases for J; bases not matched to a gene: 6. This CDR3 region has 15 residues. Germline V gene sequence: CDR1 SGHVS, CDR2 FNYEAQ.

The chain carries TRBV7-8 and TRBJ1-4; D unresolved. Germline CDR1 is SGHVS and CDR2 is FQNEAQ. The CDR3 has 14 amino acids. Trimming pared 1 base from V and 10 bases from J, leaving 13 bases between. The CDR3 region is CASSLGAVPRKLFF. CDR3 bases: TGTGCCAGCAGCTTAGGGGCAGTCCCCAGAAAACTGTTTTTT. The whole variable domain, remainder taken from reference TRBV7-8 and TRBJ1-4, is GAGVSQSPRYKVAKRGQDVALRCDPISGHVSLFWYQQALGQGPEFLTYFQNEAQLDKSGLPSDRFFAERPEGSVSTLKIQRTQQEDSAVYLCASSLGAVPRKLFFGSGTQLSVL.

The chain couples TRBV5-6 to TRBJ2-1, with 12 bases that match TRBD2. CDR1 is SGHDT, CDR2 YYEEEE, per germline. The CDR3 is 16 residues long. With 1 base clipped from V and 9 bases from J, the junction kept 8 bases outside the gene matches. The CDR3 nucleotides are TGTGCCAGCAGCTTGCCGCTGGGACTAGCGGGCGGTGAGCAGTTCTTC. Its translation: CASSLPLGLAGGEQFF.

This clone has only one observation. The chain recombines TRBV2 with TRBJ2-4; D not certain. The CDR3 is 15 amino acids. Germline V lookup: CDR1 SNHLY, CDR2 FYNNEI. V was clipped by 6 bases and J by 0 bases, with 12 bases between them. The DNA of the CDR3 is TGTGCCAGCAGAGGTAAACAGATAGCCAAAAACATTCAGTACTTC. Its protein is CASRGKQIAKNIQYF.

The J gene is TRBJ2-2, the V gene TRBV11-3, with 14 positions matching TRBD2. J gave up 7 bases and V 5 bases, and 9 bases lay outside the gene matches. CDR1 and CDR2 from the germline V gene are SGHNT and YENEEA. This CDR3 region has 17 residues. In nucleotides, the CDR3 is TGTGCCAGCAGCGCCGGACTAGCGGGGGGCTCCGTCGGGGAGCTGTTTTTT. Its protein product is CASSAGLAGGSVGELFF.

This chain connects TRBV10-3 to TRBJ2-1; 7 bases line up with TRBD2. Germline CDR1 reads ENHRY; CDR2 reads SYGVKD. V dropped 6 bases and J dropped 0; count of bases not matched to a gene: 5. The CDR3 sequence is 15 residues long. The CDR3 DNA follows: TGTGCCATCAGACCCGGCGGGGGCTCCTACAATGAGCAGTTCTTC. As protein: CAIRPGGGSYNEQFF.

The J gene is TRBJ2-5, the V gene TRBV5-1, with TRBD1 identical over 9 bases. The CDR3 extends over 15 amino acids. The germline V gene has CDR1 SGHRS and CDR2 YFSETQ. V gave up 5 bases and J gave up 9 bases; unmatched junction bases: 14. CDR3 nucleotides: TGCGCCAGCAGACCCGGGACAGGGTCCATCCGGGCCCAGTACTTC. The encoded protein is CASRPGTGSIRAQYF.

The chain uses TRBV30 and TRBJ1-5; weak D call: TRBD1 (6 bases). The germline CDR1 and CDR2 sequences are GTSNPN and SVGIG (reference sequence). The CDR3 extends over 14 amino acids. V lost 3 bases and J lost 6, with 15 bases in between. Here the CDR3 DNA reads TGTGCCTGGAGCCGAGGGGGGGGAACTCAGCCCCAGCATTTT. Translation gives CAWSRGGGTQPQHF.

The chain has TRBV5-1 and TRBJ2-2; D is perhaps TRBD2 (7 bases). The CDR3 covers 15 residues. Germline V CDR1 and CDR2: SGHRS, YFSETQ. Deletions cut 7 bases from V and 13 bases from J, with 26 bases between. The CDR3 coding sequence is TGCGCCAGCCAGAGGGGGGGCGCAGGTGTGGAGGGGCTGTTTTTT. Encoded protein: CASQRGGAGVEGLFF.